The clone carrying this T cell receptor beta chain was seen a handful of times. A J-beta primer mix and a sample-barcoded 5' primer were used in a second PCR of roughly 7 to 12 cycles. One entry per CDR3 protein, called by TCRdb with MiXCR from the 5' RACE reads. The sample lists approximately 1,000,000 distinct CDR3 sequences; more than 35% were seen once. The entry originates in a study of blood T cells in healthy people across ages. Researchers isolated at least 7 million PBMCs per sample. Germline V gives CDR1 KGHDR, CDR2 SFDVKD. V lost 4 bases to trimming and J lost 8 bases; unmatched junction nucleotides: 10. This CDR3 contains 15 residues.

This sequence joins TRBV24-1 and TRBJ2-3; 8 nucleotides agree with TRBD2. The TCR sequence derives from an older woman in good health. The specimen was blood. CDR3 amino acids: CATSEPSREEGTQYF. The CDR3 nucleotides are TGTGCCACCAGTGAACCCTCGCGGGAGGAAGGTACGCAGTATTTT.